Listed here is a single TCR beta chain. The data were obtained in a study of blood T cell repertoires in COVID-19. Across the study: Researchers got acute and convalescent COVID-19 samples from the United States, Italy and Spain. The analysed material was cDNA or gDNA that came from T cells, B-cell-depleted T cells, or PBMCs.

The germline gives CDR1 LGHNA, CDR2 YSLEER. The length of the CDR3 is 14 residues. V dropped 3 bases and J dropped 6; count of bases not matched to a gene: 4. Per the original methods: Estimation of nucleated cell counts was performed using reference gene primer amplification. Assay: immunoSEQ multiplex PCR; the TCRdb copy retains only in-frame clones and omits some. From that table come the V and J calls and clone size; the DNA was used to work out D and trimming. Among over 100,000 clones listed, about 79% were seen once. The chain combines TRBV4-3 with TRBJ2-2; TRBD1 matches at 7 bases. The source of this sequence is a woman aged 70 to 79 with acute or convalescent COVID-19. What was sequenced was peripheral blood. The DNA for the CDR3 is TGCGCCAGCAGCCATGGCACAGGGGCCGGGGAGCTGTTTTTT. This sequence encodes CASSHGTGAGELFF.